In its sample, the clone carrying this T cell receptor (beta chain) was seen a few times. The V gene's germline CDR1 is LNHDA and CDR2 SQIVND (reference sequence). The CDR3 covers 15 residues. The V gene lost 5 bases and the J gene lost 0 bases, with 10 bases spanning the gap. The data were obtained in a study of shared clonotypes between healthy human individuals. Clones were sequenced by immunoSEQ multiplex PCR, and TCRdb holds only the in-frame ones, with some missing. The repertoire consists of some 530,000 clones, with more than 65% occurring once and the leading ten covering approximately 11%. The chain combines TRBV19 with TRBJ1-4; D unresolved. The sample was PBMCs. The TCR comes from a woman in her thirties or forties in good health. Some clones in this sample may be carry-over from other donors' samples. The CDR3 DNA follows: TGTGCCAGTAGTCTCGGAGGTGCAACTAATGAAAAACTGTTTTTT. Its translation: CASSLGGATNEKLFF.